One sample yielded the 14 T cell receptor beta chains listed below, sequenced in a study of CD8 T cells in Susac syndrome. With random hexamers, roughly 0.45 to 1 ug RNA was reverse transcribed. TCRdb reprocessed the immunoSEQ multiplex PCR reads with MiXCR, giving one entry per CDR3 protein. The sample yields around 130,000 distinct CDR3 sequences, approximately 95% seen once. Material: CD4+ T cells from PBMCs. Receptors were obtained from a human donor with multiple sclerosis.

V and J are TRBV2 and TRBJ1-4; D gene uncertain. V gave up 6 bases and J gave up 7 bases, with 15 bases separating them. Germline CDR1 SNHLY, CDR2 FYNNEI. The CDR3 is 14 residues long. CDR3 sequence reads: CASRPGEGGEKLFF. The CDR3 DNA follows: TGTGCCAGCAGACCCGGGGAGGGAGGTGAAAAACTGTTTTTT.

CDR3 DNA: TGTGCCAGCAGCATTCGATCGGGACTAGCGGGAGCAGATACGCAGTATTTT. Its translation: CASSIRSGLAGADTQYF. This sequence joins TRBV3-1 and TRBJ2-3; 14 bases fit TRBD2. J gave up 4 bases and V 5 bases, and 8 bases lay outside the gene matches. Germline V gene sequence: CDR1 LGHDT, CDR2 YNNKEL (reference sequence). The CDR3 loop spans 17 amino acids.

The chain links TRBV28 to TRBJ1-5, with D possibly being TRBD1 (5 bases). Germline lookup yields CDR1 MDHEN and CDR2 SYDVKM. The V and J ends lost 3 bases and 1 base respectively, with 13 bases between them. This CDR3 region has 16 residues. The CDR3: CASSFTGGVSNQPQHF. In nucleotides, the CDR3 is TGTGCCAGCAGTTTCACCGGGGGAGTCAGCAATCAGCCCCAGCATTTT.

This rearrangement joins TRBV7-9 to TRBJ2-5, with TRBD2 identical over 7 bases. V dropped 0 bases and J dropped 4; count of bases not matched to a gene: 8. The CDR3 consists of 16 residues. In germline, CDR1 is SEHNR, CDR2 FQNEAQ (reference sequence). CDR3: CASSLASGGGRETQYF. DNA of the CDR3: TGTGCCAGCAGCTTAGCATCGGGAGGTGGTAGAGAGACCCAGTACTTC.

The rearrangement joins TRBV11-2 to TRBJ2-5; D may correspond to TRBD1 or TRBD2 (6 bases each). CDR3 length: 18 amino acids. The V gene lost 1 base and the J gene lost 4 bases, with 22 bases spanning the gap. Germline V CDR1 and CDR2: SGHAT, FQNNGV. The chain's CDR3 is CASSLAGGRTPIAETQYF. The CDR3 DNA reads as TGTGCCAGCAGCTTAGCCGGGGGCCGGACCCCCATTGCAGAGACCCAGTACTTC.

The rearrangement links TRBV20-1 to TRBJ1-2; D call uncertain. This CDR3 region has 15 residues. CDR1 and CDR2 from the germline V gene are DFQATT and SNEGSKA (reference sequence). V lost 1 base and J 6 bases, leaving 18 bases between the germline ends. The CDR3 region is CSARVGALAGNGYTF. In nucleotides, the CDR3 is TGCAGTGCTAGAGTCGGTGCTTTGGCTGGTAATGGCTACACCTTC.

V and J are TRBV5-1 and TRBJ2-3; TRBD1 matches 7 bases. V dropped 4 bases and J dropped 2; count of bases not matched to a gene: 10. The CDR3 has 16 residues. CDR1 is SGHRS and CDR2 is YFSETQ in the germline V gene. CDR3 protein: CASSANRDRVTDTQYF. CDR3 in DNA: TGCGCCAGCAGCGCGAACCGGGACAGAGTCACAGATACGCAGTATTTT.

The CDR3 DNA follows: TGCAGTGCTAGGGACAGGGCGCGGCGGGACTATGGCTACACCTTC. This encodes CSARDRARRDYGYTF. The chain employs TRBV20-1 and TRBJ1-2, with 8 bases aligning to TRBD1. Germline V CDR1 and CDR2: DFQATT, SNEGSKA (reference sequence). There are 15 residues in the CDR3. The trim removed 3 bases at V and 3 bases at J, leaving 9 bases unmatched.

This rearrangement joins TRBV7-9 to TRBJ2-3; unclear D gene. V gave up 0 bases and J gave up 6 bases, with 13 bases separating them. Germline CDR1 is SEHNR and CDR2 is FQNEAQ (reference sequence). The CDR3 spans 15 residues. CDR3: CASSLAGHRVDTQYF. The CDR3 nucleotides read TGTGCCAGCAGCTTAGCGGGTCACCGGGTCGATACGCAGTATTTT.

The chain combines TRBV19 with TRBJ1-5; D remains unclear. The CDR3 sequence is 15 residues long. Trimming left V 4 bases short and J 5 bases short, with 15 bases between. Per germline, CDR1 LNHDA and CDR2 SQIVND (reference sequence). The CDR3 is CASSTQAQSYQPQHF. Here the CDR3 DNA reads TGTGCCAGTAGTACCCAGGCCCAGTCCTATCAGCCCCAGCATTTT.

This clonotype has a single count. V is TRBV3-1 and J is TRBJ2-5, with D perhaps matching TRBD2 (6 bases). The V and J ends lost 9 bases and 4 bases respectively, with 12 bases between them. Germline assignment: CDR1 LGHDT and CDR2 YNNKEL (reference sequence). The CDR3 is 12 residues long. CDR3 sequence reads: CASKGAGETQYF. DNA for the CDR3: TGTGCCAGTAAAGGAGCGGGAGAGACCCAGTACTTC.

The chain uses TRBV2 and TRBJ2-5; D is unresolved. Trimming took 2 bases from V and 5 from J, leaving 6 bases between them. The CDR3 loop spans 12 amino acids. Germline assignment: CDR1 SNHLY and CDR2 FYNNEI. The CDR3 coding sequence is TGTGCCAGCAGTGAACAATGGGAGACCCAGTACTTC. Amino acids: CASSEQWETQYF.

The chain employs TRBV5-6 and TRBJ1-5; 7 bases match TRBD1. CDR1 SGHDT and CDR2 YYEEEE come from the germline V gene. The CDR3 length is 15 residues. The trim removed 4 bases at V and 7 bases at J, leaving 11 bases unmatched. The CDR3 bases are TGTGCCAGCAGCCTCTGGACAGGCAAGGGCCAGCCCCAGCATTTT. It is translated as CASSLWTGKGQPQHF.

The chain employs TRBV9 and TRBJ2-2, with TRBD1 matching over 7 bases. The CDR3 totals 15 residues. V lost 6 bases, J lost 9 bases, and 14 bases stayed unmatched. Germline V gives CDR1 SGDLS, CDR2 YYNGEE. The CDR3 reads CASTGHPRQGRELFF. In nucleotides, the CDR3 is TGTGCCAGCACCGGGCACCCCCGACAGGGTAGGGAGCTGTTTTTT.